This T cell receptor beta chain was recorded in a study of radiation and T cells in renal cell carcinoma. Documented time point: baseline pretreatment blood. The treatment is: 15 Gy SBRT to primary tumor, nephrectomy 4 weeks later. CDR1 and CDR2 from the germline V gene are SGHRS and YFSETQ. Trimming at V came to 1 base and at J to 3 bases, leaving 2 bases not matched to a gene. The CDR3 is 14 amino acids. Regarding this clone: Antigen unknown.

Measured with immunoSEQ multiplex PCR; TCRdb has only the in-frame clones, and not every one. The table shows 120,000 to 150,000 clones, with around 78% occurring only once. Study results and caveats: Without pretreatment biopsies, baseline tumor clonotype presence was undetermined.

This TCR was recovered from a woman aged 50 to 60 with renal cell carcinoma. This chain uses TRBV5-1 with TRBJ2-7; 9 bases are shared with TRBD1. The material was blood, obtained from a patient whose treatment included radiotherapy and nephrectomy. CDR3 bases: TGCGCCAGCAGCTTGACGACAGGGGGCTACGAGCAGTACTTC. Translated, it gives CASSLTTGGYEQYF. Using reference TRBV5-1 and TRBJ2-7 for the parts outside the CDR3, the full variable domain is KAGVTQTPRYLIKTRGQQVTLSCSPISGHRSVSWYQQTPGQGLQFLFEYFSETQRNKGNFPGRFSGRQFSNSRSEMNVSTLELGDSALYLCASSLTTGGYEQYFGPGTRLTVT.